The sequence of this T cell receptor beta chain was determined in a study of beta chain features in type 1 diabetes. Points from the study as a whole: TCRB repertoires of naive, central memory and Treg cells appeared more similar among patients than among healthy donors.

Trimming at V came to 6 bases and at J to 5 bases, leaving 8 bases not matched to a gene. The CDR3 length is 14 residues. Germline assignment: CDR1 LGHNA and CDR2 YSLEER. Reverse transcribing all isolated RNA meant expressed TCRB transcripts were sequenced. Data came from immunoSEQ multiplex PCR; TCRdb stores just in-frame clones and leaves some out. The table shows roughly 370,000 clones, with approximately 13% occurring only once. This clone was detected a few times. Its antigen is still unknown. The TCR was taken from a man aged 25 to 45 in good health. This chain uses TRBV4-3 with TRBJ1-1; 8 bases are shared with TRBD1. The specimen sequenced was naive CD4+ T cells from blood. The CDR3: CASSVTGAQTEAFF. Written as DNA, the CDR3 is TGCGCCAGCAGTGTGACAGGGGCGCAGACTGAAGCTTTCTTT.